Below, one TCR beta chain is given with its context. This clone was seen only once. The antigen this receptor binds is unknown. The input lacks base qualities; no much larger clone sits a single base away. V is pruned by 2 bases and J by 4 bases, leaving 6 bases of the junction without a gene match. The CDR3 holds 16 amino acids from the cysteine to the phenylalanine. Kept here is only the CDR3 DNA, which spans 48 bases and is read in frame from base 1. The germline V gene provides CDR1 MNHEY and CDR2 SVGEGT. The CDR3 regions of human TCRbeta chains were subjected to immunosequencing. The paper's data handling went like this. TCRs in the repertoires were compared against a reference library of SARS-CoV-2-specific TCRs that had been generated with the MIRA antigen-specificity platform. Breadth was defined as the fraction of unique TCRs that were SARS-CoV-2-associated. Depth was defined as the fraction of total T cells that were SARS-CoV-2-associated. Using the MIRA data, every spike-specific TCR was mapped to the spike region that the TCR reacted to and assigned to either a CD4 or a CD8 class. Log10-transformed breadth and depth values were compared by one-way ANOVA with Sidak's multiple comparisons tests. The immuneACCESS repertoire file appears here via TCRdb, limited to in-frame rearrangements. These files lack a portion of the clones; in checked studies, under half of the deficit traces to unresolved V genes, and the cause of the others is not known. V and J calls and clone size are those listed in that table; D and trimming were worked out from the DNA. This sample comprises 110,000 to 150,000 clones, over 80% of them detected only once. The leading ten clones occupy roughly 3.3% of the sample.

The sample's time point label, decoded: about 28 days (+/-7) after the second vaccine dose. AZD1222 recipients given second doses at about 4 weeks or at about 12 weeks were pooled, since spike-specific TCR depth and breadth were not found to differ between the two schedules. Vaccinee samples were obtained from the UK trials COV001 and COV002, which included a single-blind randomized controlled phase 2/3 trial of AZD1222 (ChAdOx1 nCoV-19) in healthy adults. Trial participant PBMC samples were collected at day 0 and day 28 after the second dose for TCRbeta chain sequencing. The sample comes from a study of T cell responses to AZD1222 COVID-19 vaccine (dated by TCRdb to 2020 to 2022). For the wider study: TCR sequencing was performed for over 230 trial participants, of whom around 200 were given two doses of AZD1222 and around 25 were given two doses of MenACWY control vaccine. Trial participants were enrolled by age into subgroups of 18-55, 56-69 and 70-plus years, and around 150, 28 and 57 TCR-sequenced participants, respectively, were included in these subgroups.

Study-wide findings and limitations: Nearly half of unique spike-specific TCRs reportedly recognized epitopes outside regions mutated in the B.1.351 and B.1.1.7 variants. Vaccine-associated CD4 TCRs spanned the whole spike protein, with dominant responses in regions 160-218 and 743-854. The 56-69-year group was small, and its depth increase did not reach significance, likely because of low power. Spike-specific TCR breadth and depth rose significantly after two AZD1222 doses compared with day 0 and with MenACWY recipients. Most participants were white British and females outnumbered males, and the authors suggested that clonal diversity may have been underestimated. Because no day 14 peak-response samples were available, repertoires were characterized only after the peak T cell response. Conclusions about previously exposed vaccinees are limited because only six or seven AZD1222 recipients were SARS-CoV-2 seropositive at baseline.

Sequenced here: peripheral blood, sampled 28 days after the second AZD1222 dose. The chain uses TRBV6-2 or TRBV6-3 and TRBJ1-5, with TRBD1 matching 9 junction bases. This clonotype was sampled from an adult who received the AZD1222 COVID-19 vaccine. The DNA is TGTGCCAGCAGTTACCAGACAGGGGGTATTAATCAGCCCCAGCATTTT. Its protein is CASSYQTGGINQPQHF.